This section outlines one T cell receptor (beta chain) sequence together with its context. This CDR3 comprises 12 residues. V gave up 2 bases and J gave up 12 bases, with 8 bases separating them. Germline V CDR1 and CDR2: LGHNA, YSLEER. These data come from a study of T cells in localized non-small cell lung cancer. The repertoire was sequenced with immunoSEQ multiplex PCR; TCRdb's copy has only in-frame clones and lacks some. The repertoire holds fewer than 100,000 clones, with 87% as singletons. The material was peripheral blood, obtained before any cancer treatment. The chain recombines TRBV4-3 with TRBJ1-6; D is unclear. The TCR comes from a man aged 40 to 75 with stage I squamous cell lung carcinoma. CDR3 sequence: CASSQQEGPLHF. In DNA form, the CDR3 reads TGCGCCAGCAGCCAACAAGAGGGACCCCTCCACTTT.